A selection of T cell receptor beta chains follows, all from one sample in a study of blood T cell repertoires in COVID-19. Repertoires were generated with immunoSEQ multiplex PCR, while TCRdb's copy carries only in-frame clones and drops some. Among roughly 150,000 clones listed, about four fifths were seen once. The sequenced material came from peripheral blood. The receptors stem from a woman of 80 years or more with acute or convalescent COVID-19. Each CDR3 is given with its conserved first and last residue. D genes are given only for firm matches. Expanded clones are given a class, and other clones once, few, many or no size at all.

v_call,j_call,d_call,clone_size,cdr3_length,cdr3_aa,cdr3_nt
TRBV6-5,TRBJ2-7,TRBD1,.,12,CASNLQGSEEYF,TGTGCCAGCAATCTACAGGGGAGTGAGGAGTACTTC
TRBV7-8,TRBJ2-5,TRBD1,.,15,CASSLGVTGEETQYF,TGTGCCAGCAGCTTAGGTGTGACAGGGGAAGAGACCCAGTACTTC
TRBV6-5,TRBJ1-4,TRBD1,.,15,CASRKTGVDSEKLFF,TGTGCCAGCAGGAAGACAGGGGTAGATTCCGAAAAACTGTTTTTT
TRBV7-2,TRBJ1-2,.,.,13,CASSLWEAGGYTF,TGTGCCAGCAGCTTATGGGAGGCCGGTGGCTACACCTTC
TRBV21-1,TRBJ2-2,.,.,13,CASSRGNTGELFF,TGTGCCAGCTCTCGCGGTAACACCGGGGAGCTGTTTTTT
TRBV6-5,TRBJ1-2,.,.,14,CASSTAGGNYGYTF,TGTGCCAGCAGTACGGCGGGGGGCAACTATGGCTACACCTTC
TRBV29-1,TRBJ2-5,TRBD2,.,14,CSVESSGGSKTQYF,TGCAGCGTCGAATCTAGCGGGGGGTCGAAGACCCAGTACTTC
TRBV24-1,TRBJ1-1,.,.,13,CATQTRDGTEAFF,TGTGCCACCCAGACTAGGGATGGGACTGAAGCTTTCTTT
TRBV30,TRBJ1-5,.,few,12,CAWSKPEGPQHF,TGTGCCTGGAGTAAGCCGGAGGGACCCCAGCATTTT
TRBV5-5,TRBJ1-1,.,.,14,CASSLAGRFSEAFF,TGTGCCAGCAGCTTGGCCGGCAGGTTCTCTGAAGCTTTCTTT
TRBV11-2,TRBJ2-1,TRBD2,.,14,CASSLGGTSVEQFF,TGTGCCAGCAGCTTAGGGGGGACTAGCGTCGAGCAGTTCTTC
TRBV20-1,TRBJ2-7,.,.,11,CSASRDYEQYF,TGCAGTGCGAGCCGGGACTACGAGCAGTACTTC
TRBV7-9,TRBJ2-5,.,.,16,CASSPLEEELRETQYF,TGTGCCAGCAGCCCATTAGAGGAAGAGTTGCGGGAGACCCAGTACTTC
TRBV19,TRBJ1-5,.,.,15,CASGGGSLSNQPQHF,TGTGCCAGTGGGGGGGGGAGTCTAAGCAATCAGCCCCAGCATTTT
TRBV29-1,TRBJ1-4,TRBD1,once,16,CSVAGETGTGVEKLFF,TGCAGCGTGGCCGGAGAGACCGGGACAGGGGTAGAAAAACTGTTTTTT
TRBV19,TRBJ2-5,TRBD1,.,14,CASRPGQGIETQYF,TGTGCCAGTAGACCGGGACAGGGAATAGAGACCCAGTACTTC
TRBV5-4,TRBJ2-7,.,.,14,CASSPGAGAYEQYF,TGTGCCAGCAGCCCGGGGGCGGGAGCCTACGAGCAGTACTTC
TRBV10-3,TRBJ1-2,TRBD1,.,15,CAISASGTGNYGYTF,TGTGCCATCAGTGCGTCAGGGACAGGGAACTATGGCTACACCTTC